This T cell receptor (beta chain) stems from a study of blood T cells in healthy people across ages. Study outcomes and limitations: Both naive CD4+ cell counts and diversity were greater in long-lived donors than in aged donors.

Per germline, CDR1 LNHNV and CDR2 YYDKDF (reference sequence). CDR3 length: 15 amino acids. Trimming removed 0 bases from V and 5 bases from J; junction bases left unmatched: 5. It was with a sample-barcoded 5' primer and a J-beta primer mix that a second PCR of about 6 to 12 cycles was run. Sequencing recovered at least 2.5 million CDR3-containing paired-end reads from each sample. TCRdb redid the calling of the 5' RACE reads with MiXCR, one entry per CDR3 protein. The sample contains some 1.7 million distinct CDR3 sequences, roughly 27% of which appear only once. This clonotype was seen only a few times. Its matching antigen is unknown.

Specimen: blood. The V and J genes are TRBV15 and TRBJ1-1; 8 nucleotides align to TRBD1. The sequence came from a woman aged 25-40 years in good health. CDR3 region: CATSRDLTGGTEAFF. For the CDR3, the DNA is TGTGCCACCAGCAGAGATCTTACAGGGGGGACTGAAGCTTTCTTT.